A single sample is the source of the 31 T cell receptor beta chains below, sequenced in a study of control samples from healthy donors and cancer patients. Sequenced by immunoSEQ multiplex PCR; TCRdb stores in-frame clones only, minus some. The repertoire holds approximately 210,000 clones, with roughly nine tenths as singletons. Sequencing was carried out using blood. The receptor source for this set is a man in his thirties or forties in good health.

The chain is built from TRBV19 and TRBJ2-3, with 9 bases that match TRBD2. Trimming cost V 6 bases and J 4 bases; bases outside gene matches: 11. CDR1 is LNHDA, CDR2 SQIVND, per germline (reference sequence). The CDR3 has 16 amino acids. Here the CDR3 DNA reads TGTGCCAGTAGCGACCGGCGGGGGGGCCCCGCAGATACGCAGTATTTT. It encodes CASSDRRGGPADTQYF.

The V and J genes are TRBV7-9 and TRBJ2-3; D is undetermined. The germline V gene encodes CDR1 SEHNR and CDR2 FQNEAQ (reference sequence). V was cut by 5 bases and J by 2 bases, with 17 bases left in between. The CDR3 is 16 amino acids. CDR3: CASSHSDLGYTDTQYF. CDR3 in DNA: TGTGCCAGCAGCCACTCGGATTTAGGCTACACAGATACGCAGTATTTT. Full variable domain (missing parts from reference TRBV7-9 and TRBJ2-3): DTGVSQNPRHKITKRGQNVTFRCDPISEHNRLYWYRQTLGQGPEFLTYFQNEAQLEKSRLLSDRFSAERPKGSFSTLEIQRTEQGDSAMYLCASSHSDLGYTDTQYFGPGTRLTVL.

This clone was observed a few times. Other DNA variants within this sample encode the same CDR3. CDR3 amino acids: CASSPGGGYEQYF. Here the CDR3 DNA reads TGCGCCAGCAGCCCGGGGGGGGGCTACGAGCAGTACTTC. The V call is TRBV5-1, the J call TRBJ2-7, with TRBD2 matching 8 bases. There are 13 residues in the CDR3. The trim removed 4 bases at V and 3 bases at J, leaving 3 bases unmatched. Germline loops: CDR1 SGHRS, CDR2 YFSETQ.

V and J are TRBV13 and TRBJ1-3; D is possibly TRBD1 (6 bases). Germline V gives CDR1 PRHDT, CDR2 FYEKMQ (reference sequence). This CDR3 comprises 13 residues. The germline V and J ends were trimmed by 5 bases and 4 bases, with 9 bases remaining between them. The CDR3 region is CASSHRAGNTIYF. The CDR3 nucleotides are TGTGCCAGCAGCCACAGGGCCGGAAACACCATATATTTT.

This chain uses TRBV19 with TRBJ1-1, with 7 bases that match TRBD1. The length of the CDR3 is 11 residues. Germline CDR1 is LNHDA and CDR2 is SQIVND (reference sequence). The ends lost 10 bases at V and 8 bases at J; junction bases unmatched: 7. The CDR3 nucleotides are TGTGCCACAGACAGGGAATCAGAAGCTTTCTTT. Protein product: CATDRESEAFF.

Here the CDR3 reads CASSRYVIGNRVVVYNEQFF. CDR3 coding DNA: TGCGCCAGCAGCCGATACGTGATTGGTAACAGGGTAGTGGTCTACAATGAGCAGTTCTTC. The chain employs TRBV4-1 and TRBJ2-1, with a possible D match to TRBD1 (6 bases). The CDR3 covers 20 residues. Germline values: CDR1 MGHRA, CDR2 YSYEKL. V lost 4 bases to trimming and J lost 3 bases, with 28 bases between them.

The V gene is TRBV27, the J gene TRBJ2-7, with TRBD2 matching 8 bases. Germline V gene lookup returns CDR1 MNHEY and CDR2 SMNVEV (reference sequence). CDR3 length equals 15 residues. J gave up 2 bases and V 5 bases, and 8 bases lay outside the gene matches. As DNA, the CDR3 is TGTGCCAGCAGTCCAGCGGGGGCCTATACCTACGAGCAGTACTTC. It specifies CASSPAGAYTYEQYF.

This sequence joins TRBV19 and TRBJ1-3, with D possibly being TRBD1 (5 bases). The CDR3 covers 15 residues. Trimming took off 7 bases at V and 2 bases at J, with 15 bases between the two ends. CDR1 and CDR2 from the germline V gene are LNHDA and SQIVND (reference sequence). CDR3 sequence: CASTGLHPPGNTIYF. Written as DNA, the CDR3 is TGTGCCAGTACGGGACTTCACCCCCCTGGAAACACCATATATTTT.

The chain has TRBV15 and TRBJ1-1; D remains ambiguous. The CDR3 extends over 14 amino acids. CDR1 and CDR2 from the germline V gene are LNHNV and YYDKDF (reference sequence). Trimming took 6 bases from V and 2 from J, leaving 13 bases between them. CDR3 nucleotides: TGTGCCACCAGGGGGTCCCTTCTTAACACTGAAGCTTTCTTT. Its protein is CATRGSLLNTEAFF.

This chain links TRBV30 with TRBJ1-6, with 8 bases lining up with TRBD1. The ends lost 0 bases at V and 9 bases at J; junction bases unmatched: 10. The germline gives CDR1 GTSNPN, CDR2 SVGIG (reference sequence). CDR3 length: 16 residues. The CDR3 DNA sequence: TGTGCCTGGAGTGTGAACCTTGGACAGGGAGTTTCACCCCTCCACTTT. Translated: CAWSVNLGQGVSPLHF.

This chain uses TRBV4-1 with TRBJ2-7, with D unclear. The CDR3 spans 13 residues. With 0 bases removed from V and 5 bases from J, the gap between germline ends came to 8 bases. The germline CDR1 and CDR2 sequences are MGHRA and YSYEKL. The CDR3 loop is CASSQDGLDEQYF. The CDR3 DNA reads TGCGCCAGCAGCCAAGACGGGCTGGACGAGCAGTACTTC.

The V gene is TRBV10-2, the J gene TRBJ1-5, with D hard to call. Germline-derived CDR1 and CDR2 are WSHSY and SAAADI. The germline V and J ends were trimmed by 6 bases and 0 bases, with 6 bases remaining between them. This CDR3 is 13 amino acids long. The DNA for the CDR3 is TGCGCCAGCAGGATGTATAGCAATCAGCCCCAGCATTTT. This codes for CASRMYSNQPQHF.

For the CDR3, the DNA is TGTGCCAGCAGGGGCCATCAGAAGGCTAACGAGCAGTACTTC. It specifies CASRGHQKANEQYF. The chain links TRBV6-5 to TRBJ2-7; D not resolved. V was trimmed by 6 bases and J by 5 bases, leaving 17 bases between them. CDR3 length: 14 amino acids. The V gene's germline CDR1 is MNHEY and CDR2 SVGAGI.

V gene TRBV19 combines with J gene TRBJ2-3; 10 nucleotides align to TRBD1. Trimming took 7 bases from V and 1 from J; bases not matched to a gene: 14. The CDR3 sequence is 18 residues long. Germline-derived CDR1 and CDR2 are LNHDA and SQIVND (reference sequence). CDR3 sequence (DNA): TGTGCCAGTACCCCACGGCCGTTCGGGACAGGGGGCACAGATACGCAGTATTTT. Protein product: CASTPRPFGTGGTDTQYF.

The CDR3 DNA reads as TGTGCCAGCAGGGAATACAGAAATTCACCCCTCCACTTT. The encoded protein is CASREYRNSPLHF. The chain has TRBV12-3 or TRBV12-4 and TRBJ1-6; D is unresolved. V was clipped by 6 bases and J by 7 bases, with 10 bases between them. The CDR3 has 13 residues.

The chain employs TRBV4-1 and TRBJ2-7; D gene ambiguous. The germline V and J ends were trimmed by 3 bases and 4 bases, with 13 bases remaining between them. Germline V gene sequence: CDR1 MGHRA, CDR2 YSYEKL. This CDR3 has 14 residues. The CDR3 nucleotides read TGCGCCAGCAGCCAGGCTATGACGACATACGAGCAGTACTTC. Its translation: CASSQAMTTYEQYF.

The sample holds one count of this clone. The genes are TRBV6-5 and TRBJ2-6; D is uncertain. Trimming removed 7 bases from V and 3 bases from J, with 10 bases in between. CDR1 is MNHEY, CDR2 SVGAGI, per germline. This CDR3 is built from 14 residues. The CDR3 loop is CASKVTGGANVLTF. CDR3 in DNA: TGTGCCAGCAAAGTAACGGGTGGGGCCAACGTCCTGACTTTC.

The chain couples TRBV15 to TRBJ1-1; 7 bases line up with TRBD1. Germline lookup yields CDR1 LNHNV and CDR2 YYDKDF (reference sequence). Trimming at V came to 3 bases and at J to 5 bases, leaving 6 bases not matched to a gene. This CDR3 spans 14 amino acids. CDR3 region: CATSRPRGGTEAFF. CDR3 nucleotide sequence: TGTGCCACCAGCAGGCCCAGGGGGGGTACTGAAGCTTTCTTT.

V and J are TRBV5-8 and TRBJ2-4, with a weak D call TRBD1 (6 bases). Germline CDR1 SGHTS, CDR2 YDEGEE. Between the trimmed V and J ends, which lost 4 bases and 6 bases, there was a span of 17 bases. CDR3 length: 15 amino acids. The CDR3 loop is CASSLDQGRLNIQYF. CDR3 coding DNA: TGTGCCAGCAGCCTCGACCAGGGGAGATTAAACATTCAGTACTTC. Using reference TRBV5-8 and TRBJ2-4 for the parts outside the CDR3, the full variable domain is EAGVTQSPTHLIKTRGQQATLRCSPISGHTSVYWYQQALGLGLQFLLWYDEGEERNRGNFPPRFSGRQFPNYSSELNVNALELEDSALYLCASSLDQGRLNIQYFGAGTRLSVL.

The CDR3 region is CASSQGTGGEVAAFF. DNA of the CDR3: TGTGCCAGCAGTCAGGGGACAGGGGGCGAGGTCGCAGCTTTCTTT. The chain carries TRBV28 and TRBJ1-1; TRBD1 aligns across 12 bases. The CDR3 is 15 residues long. Losses at the gene ends were 5 bases for V and 10 bases for J; bases not matched to a gene: 11. Germline CDR1 and CDR2: MDHEN and SYDVKM.

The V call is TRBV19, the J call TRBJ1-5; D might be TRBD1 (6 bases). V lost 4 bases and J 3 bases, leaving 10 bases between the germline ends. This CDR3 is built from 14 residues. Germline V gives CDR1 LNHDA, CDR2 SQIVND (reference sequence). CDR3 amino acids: CASSTGQPNQPQHF. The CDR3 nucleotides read TGTGCCAGTAGTACCGGACAGCCCAATCAGCCCCAGCATTTT.

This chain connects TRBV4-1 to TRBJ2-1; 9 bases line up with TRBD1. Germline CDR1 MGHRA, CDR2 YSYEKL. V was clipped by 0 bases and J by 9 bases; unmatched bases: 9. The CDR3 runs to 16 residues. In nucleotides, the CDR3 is TGCGCCAGCAGCCAAGATCCGGGACAGGGCGAAGGTGAGCAGTTCTTC. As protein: CASSQDPGQGEGEQFF.

This CDR3 is CASSQVSNTEAFF. In DNA, the CDR3 is TGCGCCAGCAGCCAAGTGTCTAACACTGAAGCTTTCTTT. The gene calls are TRBV4-1 and TRBJ1-1; D is undetermined. The CDR3 has 13 amino acids. Germline CDR1 is MGHRA and CDR2 is YSYEKL. Trimming removed 1 base from V and 2 bases from J, with 5 bases in between.

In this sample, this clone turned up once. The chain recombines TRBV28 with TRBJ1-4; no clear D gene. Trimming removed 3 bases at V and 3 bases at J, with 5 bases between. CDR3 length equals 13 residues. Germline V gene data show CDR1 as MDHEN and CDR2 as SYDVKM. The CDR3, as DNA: TGTGCCAGCAGTTTTACAGCTAATGAAAAACTGTTTTTT. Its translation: CASSFTANEKLFF.

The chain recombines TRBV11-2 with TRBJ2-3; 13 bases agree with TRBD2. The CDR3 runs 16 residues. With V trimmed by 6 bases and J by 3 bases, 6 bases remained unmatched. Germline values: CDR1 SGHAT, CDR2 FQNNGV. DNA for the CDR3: TGTGCCAGCAGTCTTGGGACTAGCGGGAAAACAGATACGCAGTATTTT. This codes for CASSLGTSGKTDTQYF.

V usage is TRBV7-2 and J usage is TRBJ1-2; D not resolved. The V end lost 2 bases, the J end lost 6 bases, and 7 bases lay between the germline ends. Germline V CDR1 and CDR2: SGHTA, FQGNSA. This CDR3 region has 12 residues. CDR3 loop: CASSLYSNGYTF. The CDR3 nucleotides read TGTGCCAGCAGCTTATACAGCAATGGCTACACCTTC. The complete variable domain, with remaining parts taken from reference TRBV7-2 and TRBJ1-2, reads GAGVSQSPSNKVTEKGKDVELRCDPISGHTALYWYRQSLGQGLEFLIYFQGNSAPDKSGLPSDRFSAERTGGSVSTLTIQRTQQEDSAVYLCASSLYSNGYTFGSGTRLTVV.

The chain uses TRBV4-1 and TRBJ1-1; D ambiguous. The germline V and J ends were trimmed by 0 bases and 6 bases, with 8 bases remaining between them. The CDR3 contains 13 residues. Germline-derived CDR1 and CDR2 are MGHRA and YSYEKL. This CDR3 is CASSQDGGAEAFF. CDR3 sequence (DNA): TGCGCCAGCAGCCAAGATGGTGGGGCTGAAGCTTTCTTT.

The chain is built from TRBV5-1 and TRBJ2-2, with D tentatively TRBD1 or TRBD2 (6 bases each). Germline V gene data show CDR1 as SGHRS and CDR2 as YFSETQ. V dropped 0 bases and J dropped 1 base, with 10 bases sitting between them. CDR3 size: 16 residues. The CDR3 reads CASSLEGGLNTGELFF. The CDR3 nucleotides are TGCGCCAGCAGCTTGGAGGGGGGACTGAACACCGGGGAGCTGTTTTTT.

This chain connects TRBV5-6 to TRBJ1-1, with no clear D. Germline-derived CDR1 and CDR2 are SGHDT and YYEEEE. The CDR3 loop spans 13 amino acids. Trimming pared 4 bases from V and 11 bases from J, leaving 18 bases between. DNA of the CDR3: TGTGCCAGCAGCCCCGGATCAGTTACAGACGCTTTCTTT. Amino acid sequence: CASSPGSVTDAFF. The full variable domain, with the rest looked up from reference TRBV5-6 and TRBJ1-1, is DAGVTQSPTHLIKTRGQQVTLRCSPKSGHDTVSWYQQALGQGPQFIFQYYEEEERQRGNFPDRFSGHQFPNYSSELNVNALLLGDSALYLCASSPGSVTDAFFGQGTRLTVV.

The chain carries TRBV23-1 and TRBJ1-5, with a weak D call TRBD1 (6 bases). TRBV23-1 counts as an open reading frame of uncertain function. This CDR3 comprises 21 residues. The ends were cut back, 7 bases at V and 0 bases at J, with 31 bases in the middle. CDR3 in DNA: TGCGCCAGCACCGTAAGGGGTTTTAAAGAGACAGGACTTTATAGCAATCAGCCCCAGCATTTT. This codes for CASTVRGFKETGLYSNQPQHF.

The CDR3 DNA is TGTGCCAGCAGCCATGGGCGGACGAACACCGGGGAGCTGTTTTTT. Translated, it gives CASSHGRTNTGELFF. The chain is built from TRBV14 and TRBJ2-2, with D unresolved. V was pared by 3 bases and J by 0 bases, with 8 bases between. The CDR3 spans 15 residues. The germline V gene has CDR1 SGHDN and CDR2 FVKESK.